A single sample is the source of the 20 T cell receptor beta chains below, sequenced in a study of blood T cell repertoires in COVID-19. Sequencing was performed with immunoSEQ multiplex PCR; in TCRdb, only in-frame clones are kept and a portion is missing. Seen here are some 98,000 clones, roughly 80% observed once, and the top ten hold 19%. Sequenced: peripheral blood. Source of these receptors: a human donor in a cohort sampled during active COVID-19.

The V call is TRBV3-1 (or the pseudogene TRBV3-2), the J call TRBJ2-6; unclear D gene. There are 16 residues in the CDR3. CDR1 is LGHDT and CDR2 is YNNKEL in the germline V gene (reference sequence). Trimming pared 4 bases from V and 4 bases from J, leaving 14 bases between. CDR3 coding DNA: TGTGCCAGCAGCCCTGCCGAATGGCCGGGGGCCAACGTCCTGACTTTC. Translated: CASSPAEWPGANVLTF.

J is TRBJ2-7 and V is TRBV10-1, with D tentatively TRBD1 (6 bases). The CDR3 contains 14 residues. V was shortened by 7 bases and J by 3 bases, with 16 bases between the two germline ends. Per the germline V gene, CDR1 is WNHNN and CDR2 is SYGVQD (reference sequence). CDR3 loop: CASMGPQGSYEQYF. The CDR3 bases are TGCGCCAGCATGGGGCCTCAGGGGAGCTACGAGCAGTACTTC.

V gene TRBV28 combines with J gene TRBJ1-5, with D perhaps TRBD1 (6 bases). Germline assignment: CDR1 MDHEN and CDR2 SYDVKM. The V end was cut by 6 bases, the J end by 2 bases, with 14 bases between. The CDR3 loop spans 15 amino acids. CDR3 DNA sequence: TGTGCCAGCAGGCCAGCGGGGGGCCGCAATCAGCCCCAGCATTTT. Translation: CASRPAGGRNQPQHF.

The chain uses TRBV10-3 and TRBJ1-2, with D maybe TRBD1 (5 bases). The CDR3 is made up of 14 amino acids. Trimming left V 2 bases short and J 8 bases short, with 15 bases between. The germline gives CDR1 ENHRY, CDR2 SYGVKD. The CDR3 DNA reads as TGTGCCATCAGTGAGAATGGACACCTGAGCGGCTACACCTTC. It yields the protein CAISENGHLSGYTF.

The chain has TRBV5-6 and TRBJ2-5; possibly TRBD2 for D (6 bases). V was pared by 4 bases and J by 4 bases, with 14 bases between. The CDR3 is 14 residues long. Germline CDR1 and CDR2: SGHDT and YYEEEE. The CDR3 coding sequence is TGTGCCAGCAGCAGGGGACTCTCGACAGAGACCCAGTACTTC. Amino acid sequence: CASSRGLSTETQYF. The whole variable domain, remainder taken from reference TRBV5-6 and TRBJ2-5, is DAGVTQSPTHLIKTRGQQVTLRCSPKSGHDTVSWYQQALGQGPQFIFQYYEEEERQRGNFPDRFSGHQFPNYSSELNVNALLLGDSALYLCASSRGLSTETQYFGPGTRLLVL.

The chain joins TRBV24-1 to TRBJ2-2; 10 nucleotides align to TRBD2. With 9 bases clipped from V and 1 base from J, the junction kept 10 bases outside the gene matches. The CDR3 runs to 17 residues. CDR1 and CDR2 from the germline V gene are KGHDR and SFDVKD. The CDR3 reads CATASPWTSGNTGELFF. CDR3 in DNA: TGTGCCACCGCCAGTCCTTGGACTAGCGGGAACACCGGGGAGCTGTTTTTT.

The gene calls are TRBV7-9 and TRBJ1-4, with TRBD1 matching 8 bases. Germline V gene lookup returns CDR1 SEHNR and CDR2 FQNEAQ (reference sequence). J gave up 2 bases and V 5 bases, and 7 bases lay outside the gene matches. This CDR3 comprises 16 residues. This CDR3 is CASSPRQGITNEKLFF. CDR3 DNA sequence: TGTGCCAGCAGCCCCCGACAGGGGATCACTAATGAAAAACTGTTTTTT.

The chain recombines TRBV11-2 with TRBJ2-2; 7 bases are a match to TRBD2. The CDR3 is 13 residues long. The V segment lost 7 bases and the J segment 4 bases; nucleotides outside the gene matches: 3. The germline gives CDR1 SGHAT, CDR2 FQNNGV. This chain's CDR3 is CASNRGSTGELFF. The CDR3 DNA is TGTGCCAGCAACCGCGGGAGCACCGGGGAGCTGTTTTTT.

This rearrangement joins TRBV2 to TRBJ1-5; the match to TRBD1 covers 7 bases. The CDR3 length is 13 residues. With V trimmed by 8 bases and J by 2 bases, 3 bases remained unmatched. Looked up from germline, CDR1 is SNHLY and CDR2 is FYNNEI. The DNA for the CDR3 is TGTGCCAGCTTAGGGACAGGCAATCAGCCCCAGCATTTT. It translates to CASLGTGNQPQHF.

For this clone: Different DNA sequences within this sample yield the same CDR3. The genes are TRBV18 and TRBJ2-7; 11 bases are shared with TRBD2. Germline-derived CDR1 and CDR2 are KGHSH and LQKENI. The CDR3 contains 14 residues. With 6 bases clipped from V and 2 bases from J, the junction kept 3 bases outside the gene matches. CDR3 sequence: CASSPGLAAYEQYF. In DNA, the CDR3 is TGTGCCAGCTCCCCGGGACTAGCGGCCTACGAGCAGTACTTC.

The chain combines TRBV19 with TRBJ2-7, with 8 nucleotides matching TRBD1. This CDR3 is built from 14 residues. Per the germline V gene, CDR1 is LNHDA and CDR2 is SQIVND (reference sequence). The V and J ends lost 6 bases and 6 bases, in that order; junction bases with no gene match: 10. For the CDR3, the DNA is TGTGCCAGTAGCACCCGGGACAGGAGGGGCGAGCAGTACTTC. It specifies CASSTRDRRGEQYF.

The rearrangement joins TRBV6-6 to TRBJ2-5, with a weak D call TRBD1 (6 bases). The CDR3 runs to 15 residues. V lost 5 bases and J lost 5, with 18 bases in between. CDR1 and CDR2 from the germline V gene are MNHNY and SVGAGI (reference sequence). The CDR3 sequence is CASSPGSGAPETQYF. The CDR3, as DNA: TGTGCCAGCAGTCCGGGGTCAGGGGCCCCTGAGACCCAGTACTTC.

V and J are TRBV28 and TRBJ2-7; TRBD2 might be the D (6 bases). Trimming cost V 7 bases and J 1 base, with 14 bases left between them. Germline V gene lookup returns CDR1 MDHEN and CDR2 SYDVKM. The CDR3 loop spans 14 amino acids. The CDR3 is CASTLGGGSYEQYF. The CDR3 bases are TGTGCCAGCACCTTGGGGGGTGGATCCTACGAGCAGTACTTC.

The rearrangement links TRBV3-1 (or the pseudogene TRBV3-2) to TRBJ2-6; perhaps D is TRBD1 or TRBD2 (6 bases each). Germline CDR1 is LGHDT and CDR2 is YNNKEL (reference sequence). V was pared by 6 bases and J by 2 bases, with 14 bases between. The CDR3 has 16 amino acids. The CDR3 region has the DNA TGTGCCAGCAGGCAACAGGGACTCGCTGGGGCCAACGTCCTGACTTTC. Translating gives CASRQQGLAGANVLTF.

Written as DNA, the CDR3 is TGTGCCAGCAGCTTAGCGGGAGACGAGCAGTACTTC. Its translation is CASSLAGDEQYF. This chain uses TRBV11-2 with TRBJ2-7, with D possibly TRBD2 on 6 matching bases. The CDR3 consists of 12 residues. CDR1 and CDR2 (germline): SGHAT, FQNNGV. V lost 1 base, J lost 5 bases, and 6 bases lay in between.

This clone was recorded a few times. Other DNA sequences in the same sample also yield this CDR3. The chain uses TRBV30 and TRBJ1-1, with D unclear. The CDR3 contains 13 residues. V lost 2 bases to trimming and J lost 2 bases, with 9 bases between them. CDR1 and CDR2 from the germline V gene are GTSNPN and SVGIG (reference sequence). This CDR3 reads CAWSRQANTEAFF. The CDR3 nucleotides read TGTGCCTGGAGTAGGCAGGCAAACACTGAAGCTTTCTTT.

The CDR3, as DNA: TGTGCCAGCAGCTTGGATCGGCTAGTCTTGAACTCCTACGAGCAGTACTTC. Residues: CASSLDRLVLNSYEQYF. The J gene is TRBJ2-7, the V gene TRBV5-5; D is undetermined. Germline-derived CDR1 and CDR2 are SGHKS and YYEKEE (reference sequence). V gave up 0 bases and J gave up 0 bases, with 16 bases separating them. This CDR3 is built from 17 residues.

The V call is TRBV5-4, the J call TRBJ2-3, with 8 nucleotides matching TRBD2. The CDR3 is 15 amino acids. V lost 6 bases to trimming and J lost 3 bases; unmatched junction nucleotides: 9. The germline CDR1 and CDR2 sequences are SGHNT and YYREEE (reference sequence). The CDR3 DNA sequence: TGTGCCAGCAATAACGGGGGGGGAACGACAGATACGCAGTATTTT. Protein product: CASNNGGGTTDTQYF.

This rearrangement joins TRBV30 to TRBJ1-2; 7 bases are shared with TRBD1. Per germline, CDR1 GTSNPN and CDR2 SVGIG (reference sequence). Trimming at V came to 2 bases and at J to 7 bases, leaving 4 bases not matched to a gene. This CDR3 is 12 amino acids long. The CDR3 loop reads CAWSPQGGGYTF. CDR3 nucleotide sequence: TGTGCCTGGAGTCCCCAGGGGGGTGGCTACACCTTC.

The chain combines TRBV9 with TRBJ2-7; 8 bases agree with TRBD1. The V gene end was trimmed by 4 bases and the J gene end by 6 bases; junction bases not matched to a gene: 6. Germline CDR1 and CDR2: SGDLS and YYNGEE. CDR3 length: 13 amino acids. CDR3 DNA: TGTGCCAGCAGCCCGCAGGGGGCGGGCGAGCAGTACTTC. Translation gives CASSPQGAGEQYF.